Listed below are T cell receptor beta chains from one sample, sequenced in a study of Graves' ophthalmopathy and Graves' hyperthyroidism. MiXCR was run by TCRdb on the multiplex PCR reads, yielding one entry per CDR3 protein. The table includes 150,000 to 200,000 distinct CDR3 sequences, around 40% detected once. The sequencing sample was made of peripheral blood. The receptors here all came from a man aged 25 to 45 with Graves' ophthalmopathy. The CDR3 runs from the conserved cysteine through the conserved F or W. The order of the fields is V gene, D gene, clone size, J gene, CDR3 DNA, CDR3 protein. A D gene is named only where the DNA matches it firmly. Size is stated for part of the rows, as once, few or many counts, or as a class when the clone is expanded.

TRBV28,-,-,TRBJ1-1,TGTGCCAGCAGTTTTGCCCCGTACAAGGCTTGGACGAACACTGAAGCTTTCTTT,CASSFAPYKAWTNTEAFF
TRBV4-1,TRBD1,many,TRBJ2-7,TGCGCCAGCAGCCAAGGGCGGACAGGTGCCTACGAGCAGTACTTC,CASSQGRTGAYEQYF
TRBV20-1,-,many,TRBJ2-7,TGCAGTGCTAGTTTGGACACCCATCCCCCCTACGAGCAGTACTTC,CSASLDTHPPYEQYF
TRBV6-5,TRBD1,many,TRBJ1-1,TGTGCCAGCAGTTACCCAGGGGGCTCCACTGAAGCTTTCTTT,CASSYPGGSTEAFF
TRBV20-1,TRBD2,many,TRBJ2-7,TGCAGTGCCAGACTAGCGGGAGTGCTCGAGCAGTACTTC,CSARLAGVLEQYF
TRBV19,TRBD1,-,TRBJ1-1,TGTGCCAGTAGTATGGGACAGGGTTTGAACACTGAAGCTTTCTTT,CASSMGQGLNTEAFF
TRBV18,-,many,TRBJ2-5,TGTGCCAGCTCACGGTCGACTAGTCAGCTCGAGACCCAGTACTTC,CASSRSTSQLETQYF
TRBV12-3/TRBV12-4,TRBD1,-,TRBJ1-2,TGTGCCAGCAGCCCCGGGACAGTAGACTATGGCTACACCTTC,CASSPGTVDYGYTF
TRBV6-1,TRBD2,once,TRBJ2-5,TGTGCCAGCAAGCAGTGGCTAGCGGCCCAAGAGACCCAGTACTTC,CASKQWLAAQETQYF
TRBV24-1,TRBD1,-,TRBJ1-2,TGTGCCACCAGAGGGACAGGGGGTAACTATGGCTACACCTTC,CATRGTGGNYGYTF
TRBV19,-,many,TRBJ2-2,TGTGCCACTAGCTTTCAGGGTACCGGGGAGCTGTTTTTT,CATSFQGTGELFF
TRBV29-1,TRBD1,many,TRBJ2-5,TGCAGCGTTGAGTTGGGGACAGGGGGGACCCAGTACTTC,CSVELGTGGTQYF
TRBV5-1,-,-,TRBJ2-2,TGCGCCAGCAGCTTGGAGGTCAGAAGGGGGGAGCTGTTTTTT,CASSLEVRRGELFF
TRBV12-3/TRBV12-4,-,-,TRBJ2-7,TGTGCCAGCACGGGACCCCCGGACTACTACGAGCAGTACTTC,CASTGPPDYYEQYF
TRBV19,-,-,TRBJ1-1,TGTGCCAGTAGCAATCGGGACACTGAAGCTTTCTTT,CASSNRDTEAFF
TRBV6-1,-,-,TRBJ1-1,TGTGCCAGCAAGATGACAGGTGTCACTGAAGCTTTCTTT,CASKMTGVTEAFF
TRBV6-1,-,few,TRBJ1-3,TGTGCCAGCAGTGTCGGGGTTGGAAACACCATATATTTT,CASSVGVGNTIYF
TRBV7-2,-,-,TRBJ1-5,TGTGCCAGCAGCTCAGGGGCGCCTCAGCCCCAGCATTTT,CASSSGAPQPQHF
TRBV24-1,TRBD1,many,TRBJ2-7,TGTGCCACCAGTGACATCCGGGACAGGACATTCCCCCACGAGCAGTACTTC,CATSDIRDRTFPHEQYF
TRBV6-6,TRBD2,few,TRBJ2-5,TGTGCCAGCAACCTAGCGGGAGACTCCCAAGAGACCCAGTACTTC,CASNLAGDSQETQYF
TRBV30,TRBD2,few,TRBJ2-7,TGTGCCTGGAGATTAGACAGGGTGAGGGCTAGCGGGAGGACCTACGAGCAGTACTTC,CAWRLDRVRASGRTYEQYF
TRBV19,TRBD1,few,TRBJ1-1,TGTGCCAGTAGTTGGGGACAGGGTGCGCCTGAAGCTTTCTTT,CASSWGQGAPEAFF